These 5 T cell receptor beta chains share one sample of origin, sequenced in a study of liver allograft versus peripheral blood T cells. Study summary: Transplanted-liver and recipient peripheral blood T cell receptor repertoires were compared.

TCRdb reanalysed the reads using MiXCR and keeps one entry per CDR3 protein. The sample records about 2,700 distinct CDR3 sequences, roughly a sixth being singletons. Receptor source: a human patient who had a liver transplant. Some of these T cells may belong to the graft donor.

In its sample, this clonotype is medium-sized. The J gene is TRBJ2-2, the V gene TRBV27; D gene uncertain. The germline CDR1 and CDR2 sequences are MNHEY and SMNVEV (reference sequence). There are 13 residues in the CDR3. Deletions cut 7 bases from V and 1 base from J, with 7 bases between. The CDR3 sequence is CASTGRNTGELFF. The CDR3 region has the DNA TGTGCCAGCACCGGCAGGAACACCGGGGAGCTGTTTTTT.

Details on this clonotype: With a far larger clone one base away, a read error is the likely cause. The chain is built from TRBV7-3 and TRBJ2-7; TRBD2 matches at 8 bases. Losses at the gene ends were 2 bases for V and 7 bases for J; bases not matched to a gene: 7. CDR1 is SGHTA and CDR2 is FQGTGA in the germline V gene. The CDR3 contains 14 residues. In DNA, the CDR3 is TGTGCCAGCAGCTTAGTCGGGGGGGCGTATGAGCAGTACTTC. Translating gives CASSLVGGAYEQYF.

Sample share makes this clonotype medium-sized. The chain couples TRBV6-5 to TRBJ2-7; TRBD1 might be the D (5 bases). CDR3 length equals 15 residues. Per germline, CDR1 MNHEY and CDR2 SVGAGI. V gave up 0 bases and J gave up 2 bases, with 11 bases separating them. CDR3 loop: CASSYSTGAAYEQYF. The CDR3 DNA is TGTGCCAGCAGTTACTCGACTGGGGCCGCCTACGAGCAGTACTTC.

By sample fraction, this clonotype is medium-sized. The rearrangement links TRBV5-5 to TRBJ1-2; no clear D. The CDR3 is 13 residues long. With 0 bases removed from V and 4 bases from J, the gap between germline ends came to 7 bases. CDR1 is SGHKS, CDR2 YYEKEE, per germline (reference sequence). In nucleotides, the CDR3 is TGTGCCAGCAGCTTGGACGCCATCTATGGCTACACCTTC. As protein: CASSLDAIYGYTF.

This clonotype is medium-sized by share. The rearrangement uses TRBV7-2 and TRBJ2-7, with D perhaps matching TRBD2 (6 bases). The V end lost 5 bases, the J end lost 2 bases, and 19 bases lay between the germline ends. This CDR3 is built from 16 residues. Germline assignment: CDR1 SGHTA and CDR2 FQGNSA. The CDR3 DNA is TGTGCCAGCAGCCCCATGGGCGGGGCGGTTACCTACGAGCAGTACTTC. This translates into CASSPMGGAVTYEQYF.